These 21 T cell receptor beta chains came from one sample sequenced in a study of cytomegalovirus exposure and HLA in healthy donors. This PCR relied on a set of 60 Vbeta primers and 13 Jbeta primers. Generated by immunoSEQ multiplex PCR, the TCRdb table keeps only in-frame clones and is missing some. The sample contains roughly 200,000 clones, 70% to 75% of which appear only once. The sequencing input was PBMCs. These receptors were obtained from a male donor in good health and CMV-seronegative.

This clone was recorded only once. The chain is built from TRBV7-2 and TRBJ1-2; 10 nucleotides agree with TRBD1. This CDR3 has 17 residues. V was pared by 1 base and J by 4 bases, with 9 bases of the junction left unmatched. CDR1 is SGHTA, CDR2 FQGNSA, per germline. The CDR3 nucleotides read TGTGCCAGCAGCTTAGTGGGGACAGGGGCGGGAACCTATGGCTACACCTTC. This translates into CASSLVGTGAGTYGYTF.

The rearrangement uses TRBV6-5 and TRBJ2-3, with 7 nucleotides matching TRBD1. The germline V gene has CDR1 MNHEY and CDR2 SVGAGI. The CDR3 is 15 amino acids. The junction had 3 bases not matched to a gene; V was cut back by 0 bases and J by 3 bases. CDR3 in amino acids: CASSYSNRGTDTQYF. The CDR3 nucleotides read TGTGCCAGCAGTTACTCGAACAGGGGAACAGATACGCAGTATTTT.

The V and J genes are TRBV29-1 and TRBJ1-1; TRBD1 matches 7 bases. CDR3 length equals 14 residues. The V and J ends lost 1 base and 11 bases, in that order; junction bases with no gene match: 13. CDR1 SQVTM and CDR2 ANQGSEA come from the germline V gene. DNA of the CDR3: TGCAGCGTTGAAGGGGCCAGGGGGTCCCCAGGGGCTTTCTTT. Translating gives CSVEGARGSPGAFF.

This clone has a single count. This chain's CDR3 is CASSIQQGVTEAFF. As DNA, the CDR3 is TGTGCCAGTAGTATCCAACAGGGCGTCACTGAAGCTTTCTTT. The V call is TRBV19, the J call TRBJ1-1; a possible D gene is TRBD1 (6 bases). The V gene lost 3 bases and the J gene lost 4 bases, with 12 bases spanning the gap. This CDR3 comprises 14 residues. CDR1 is LNHDA, CDR2 SQIVND, per germline (reference sequence).

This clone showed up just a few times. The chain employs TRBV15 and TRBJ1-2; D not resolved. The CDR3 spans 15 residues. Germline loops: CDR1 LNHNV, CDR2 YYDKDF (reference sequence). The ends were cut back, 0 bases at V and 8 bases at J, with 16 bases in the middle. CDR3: CATSRDRGGLGGYTF. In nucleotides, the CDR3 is TGTGCCACCAGCAGAGATCGAGGCGGACTGGGCGGCTACACCTTC.

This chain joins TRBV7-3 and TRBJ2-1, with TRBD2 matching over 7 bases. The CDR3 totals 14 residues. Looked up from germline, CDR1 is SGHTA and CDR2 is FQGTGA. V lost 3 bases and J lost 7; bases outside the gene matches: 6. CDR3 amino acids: CASSLTLAANEQFF. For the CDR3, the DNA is TGTGCCAGCAGCTTGACGCTAGCGGCGAATGAGCAGTTCTTC.

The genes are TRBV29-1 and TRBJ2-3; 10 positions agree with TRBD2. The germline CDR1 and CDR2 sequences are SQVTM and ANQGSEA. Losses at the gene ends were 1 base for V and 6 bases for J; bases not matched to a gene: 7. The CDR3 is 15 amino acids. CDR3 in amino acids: CSVEGVAGGGDTQYF. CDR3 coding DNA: TGCAGCGTTGAAGGGGTAGCGGGGGGTGGTGATACGCAGTATTTT.

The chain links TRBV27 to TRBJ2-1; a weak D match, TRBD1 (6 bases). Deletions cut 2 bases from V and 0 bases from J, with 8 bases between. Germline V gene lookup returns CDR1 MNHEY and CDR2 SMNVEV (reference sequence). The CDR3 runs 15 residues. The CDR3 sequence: CASSLRGISYNEQFF. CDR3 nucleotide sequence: TGTGCCAGCAGTTTAAGGGGGATCTCCTACAATGAGCAGTTCTTC.

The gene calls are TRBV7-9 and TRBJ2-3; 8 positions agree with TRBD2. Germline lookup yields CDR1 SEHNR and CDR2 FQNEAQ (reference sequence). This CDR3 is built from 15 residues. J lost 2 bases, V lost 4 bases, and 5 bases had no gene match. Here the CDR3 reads CASSYTSGLTDTQYF. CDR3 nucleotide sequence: TGTGCCAGCAGCTATACTAGCGGACTCACAGATACGCAGTATTTT.

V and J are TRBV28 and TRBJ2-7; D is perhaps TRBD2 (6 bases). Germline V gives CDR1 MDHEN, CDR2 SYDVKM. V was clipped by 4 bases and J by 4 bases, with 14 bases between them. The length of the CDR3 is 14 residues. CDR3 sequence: CASSWRGETYEQYF. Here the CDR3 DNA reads TGTGCCAGCAGTTGGAGGGGAGAGACTTACGAGCAGTACTTC.

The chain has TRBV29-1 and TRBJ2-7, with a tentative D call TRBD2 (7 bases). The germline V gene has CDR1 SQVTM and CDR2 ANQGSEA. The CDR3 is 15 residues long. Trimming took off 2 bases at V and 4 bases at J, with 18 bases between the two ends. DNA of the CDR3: TGCAGCGTTGAAAGGGGGGGCGGGAGTTCGTACGAGCAGTACTTC. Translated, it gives CSVERGGGSSYEQYF.

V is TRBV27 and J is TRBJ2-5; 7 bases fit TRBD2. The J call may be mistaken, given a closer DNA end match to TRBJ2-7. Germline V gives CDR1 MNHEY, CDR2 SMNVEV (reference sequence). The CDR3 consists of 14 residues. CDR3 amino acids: CASSRRESSYEQYF. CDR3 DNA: TGTGCCAGCAGTCGGCGGGAGAGCTCCTACGAGCAGTACTTC.

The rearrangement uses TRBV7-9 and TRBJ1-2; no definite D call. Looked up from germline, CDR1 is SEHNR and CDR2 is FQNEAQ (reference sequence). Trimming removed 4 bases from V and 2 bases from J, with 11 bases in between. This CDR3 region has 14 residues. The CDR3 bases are TGTGCCAGCAGCTCCCAACCCGGGAACTATGGCTACACCTTC. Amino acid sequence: CASSSQPGNYGYTF.

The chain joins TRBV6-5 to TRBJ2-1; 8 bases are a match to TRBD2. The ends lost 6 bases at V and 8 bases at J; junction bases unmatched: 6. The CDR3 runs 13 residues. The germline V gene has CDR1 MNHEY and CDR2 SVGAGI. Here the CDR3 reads CASRERERDEQFF. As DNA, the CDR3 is TGTGCCAGCAGGGAGCGGGAGAGGGATGAGCAGTTCTTC.

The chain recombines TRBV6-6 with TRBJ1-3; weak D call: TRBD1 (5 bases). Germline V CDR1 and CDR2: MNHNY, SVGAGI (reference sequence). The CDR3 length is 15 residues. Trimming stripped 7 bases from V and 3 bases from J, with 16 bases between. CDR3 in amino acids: CASIGGTAVGNTIYF. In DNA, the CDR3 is TGTGCCAGCATTGGGGGGACGGCTGTTGGAAACACCATATATTTT.

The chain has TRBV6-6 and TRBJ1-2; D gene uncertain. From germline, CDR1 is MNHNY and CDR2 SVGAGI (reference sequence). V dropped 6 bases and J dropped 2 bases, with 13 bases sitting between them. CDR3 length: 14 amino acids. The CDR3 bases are TGTGCCAGCAGGACTCAAGGGAGAAACTATGGCTACACCTTC. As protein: CASRTQGRNYGYTF.

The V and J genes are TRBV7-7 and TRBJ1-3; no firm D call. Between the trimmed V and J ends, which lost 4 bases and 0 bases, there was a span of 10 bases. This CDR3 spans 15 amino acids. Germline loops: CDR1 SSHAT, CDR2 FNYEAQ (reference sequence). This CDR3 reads CASSSDFSSGNTIYF. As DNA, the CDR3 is TGTGCCAGCAGCTCAGACTTTAGCTCTGGAAACACCATATATTTT.

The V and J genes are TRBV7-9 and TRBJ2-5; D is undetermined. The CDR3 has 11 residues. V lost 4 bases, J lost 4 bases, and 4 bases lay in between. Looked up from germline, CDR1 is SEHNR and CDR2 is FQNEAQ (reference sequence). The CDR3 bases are TGTGCCAGCAGCTCGTCAGAGACCCAGTACTTC. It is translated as CASSSSETQYF.

The CDR3 reads CASSLVGGVEGQPQHF. The CDR3 bases are TGTGCCAGCAGCTTAGTAGGAGGCGTAGAGGGTCAGCCCCAGCATTTT. J is TRBJ1-5 and V is TRBV7-9; D is unclear. The germline CDR1 and CDR2 sequences are SEHNR and FQNEAQ (reference sequence). V shed 1 base and J shed 6 bases, with 16 bases lying between them. The CDR3 contains 16 residues.

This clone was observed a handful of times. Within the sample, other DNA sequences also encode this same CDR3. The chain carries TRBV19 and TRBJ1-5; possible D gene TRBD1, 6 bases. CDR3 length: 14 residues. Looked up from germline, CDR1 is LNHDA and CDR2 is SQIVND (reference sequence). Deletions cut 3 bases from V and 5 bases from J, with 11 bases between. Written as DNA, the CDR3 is TGTGCCAGTAGTATCGTGGCAGGGGATCAGCCCCAGCATTTT. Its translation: CASSIVAGDQPQHF.

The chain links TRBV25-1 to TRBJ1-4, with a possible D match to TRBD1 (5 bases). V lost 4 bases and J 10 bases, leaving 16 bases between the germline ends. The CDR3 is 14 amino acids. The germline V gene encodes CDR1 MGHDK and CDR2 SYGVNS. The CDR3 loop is CASSAWVNGGKLFF. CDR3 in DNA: TGTGCCAGCAGTGCGTGGGTCAACGGGGGAAAACTGTTTTTT.